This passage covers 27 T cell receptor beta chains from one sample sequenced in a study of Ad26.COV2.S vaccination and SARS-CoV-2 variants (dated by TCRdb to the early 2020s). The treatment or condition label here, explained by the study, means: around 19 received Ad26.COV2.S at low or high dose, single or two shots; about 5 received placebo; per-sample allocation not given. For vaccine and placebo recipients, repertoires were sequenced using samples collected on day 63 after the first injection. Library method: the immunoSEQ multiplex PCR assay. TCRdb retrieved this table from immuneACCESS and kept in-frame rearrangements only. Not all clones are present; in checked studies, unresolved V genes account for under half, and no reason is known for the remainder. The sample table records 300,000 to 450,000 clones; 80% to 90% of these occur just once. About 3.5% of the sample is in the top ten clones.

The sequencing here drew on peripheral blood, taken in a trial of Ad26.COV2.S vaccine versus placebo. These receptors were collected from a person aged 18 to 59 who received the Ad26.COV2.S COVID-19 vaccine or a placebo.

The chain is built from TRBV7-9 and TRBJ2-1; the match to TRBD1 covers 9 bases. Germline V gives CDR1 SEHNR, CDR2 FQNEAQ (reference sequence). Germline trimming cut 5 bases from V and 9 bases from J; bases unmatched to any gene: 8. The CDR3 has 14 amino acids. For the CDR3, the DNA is TGTGCCAGCAGCAACCGGGACAGGGCCTTTGAGCAGTTCTTC. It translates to CASSNRDRAFEQFF.

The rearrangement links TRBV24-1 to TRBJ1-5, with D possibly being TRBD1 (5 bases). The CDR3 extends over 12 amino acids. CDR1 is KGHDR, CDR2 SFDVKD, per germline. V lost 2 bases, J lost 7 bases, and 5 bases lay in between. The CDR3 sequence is CATSDWDQPQHF. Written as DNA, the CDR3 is TGTGCCACCAGTGATTGGGACCAGCCCCAGCATTTT.

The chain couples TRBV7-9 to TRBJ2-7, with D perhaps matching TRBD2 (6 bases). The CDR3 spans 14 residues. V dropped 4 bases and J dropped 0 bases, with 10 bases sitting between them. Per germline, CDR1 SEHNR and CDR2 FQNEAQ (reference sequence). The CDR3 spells CASSSGLISYEQYF. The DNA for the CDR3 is TGTGCCAGCAGCTCCGGACTAATCTCCTACGAGCAGTACTTC.

DNA of the CDR3: TGTGCCAGCAGCCCCACCGGACAGGGGGCCCTCTACGAGCAGTACTTC. Protein sequence: CASSPTGQGALYEQYF. V usage is TRBV7-6 and J usage is TRBJ2-7; 11 bases are a match to TRBD1. Trimming cost V 5 bases and J 3 bases; bases outside gene matches: 9. Germline V CDR1 and CDR2: SGHVS, FNYEAQ. The CDR3 sequence is 16 residues long.

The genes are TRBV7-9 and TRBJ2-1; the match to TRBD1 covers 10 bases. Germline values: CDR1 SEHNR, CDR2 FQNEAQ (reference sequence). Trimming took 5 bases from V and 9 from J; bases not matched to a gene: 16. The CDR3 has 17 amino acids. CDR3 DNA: TGTGCCAGCAGCATGAGAGGGGGACAGGGGCAGTCCGGTGAGCAGTTCTTC. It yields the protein CASSMRGGQGQSGEQFF.

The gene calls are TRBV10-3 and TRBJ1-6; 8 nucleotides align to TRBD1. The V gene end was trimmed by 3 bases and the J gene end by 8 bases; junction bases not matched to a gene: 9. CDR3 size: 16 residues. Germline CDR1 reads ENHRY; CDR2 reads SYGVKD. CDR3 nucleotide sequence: TGTGCCATCAGTGAAACCTTAGGACAGGGAGATTCACCCCTCCACTTT. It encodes CAISETLGQGDSPLHF.

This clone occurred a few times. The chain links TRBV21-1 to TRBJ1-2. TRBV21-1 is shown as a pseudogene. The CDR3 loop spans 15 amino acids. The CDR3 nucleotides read TGTGCCAGCAGCAAAACTCCGACGACTAACTATGGCTACACCTTC. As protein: CASSKTPTTNYGYTF.

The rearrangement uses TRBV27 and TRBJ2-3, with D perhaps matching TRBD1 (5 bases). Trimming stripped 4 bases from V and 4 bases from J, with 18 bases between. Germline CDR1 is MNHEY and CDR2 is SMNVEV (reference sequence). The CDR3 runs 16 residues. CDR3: CASSYRTRDRADTQYF. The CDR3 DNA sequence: TGTGCCAGCAGTTACCGGACCAGGGATCGCGCAGATACGCAGTATTTT.

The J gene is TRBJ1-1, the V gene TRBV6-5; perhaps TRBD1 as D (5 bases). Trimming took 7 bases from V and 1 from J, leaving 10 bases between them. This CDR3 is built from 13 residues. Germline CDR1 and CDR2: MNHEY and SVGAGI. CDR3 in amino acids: CASKMGGNTEAFF. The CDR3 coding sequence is TGTGCCAGCAAGATGGGGGGGAACACTGAAGCTTTCTTT.

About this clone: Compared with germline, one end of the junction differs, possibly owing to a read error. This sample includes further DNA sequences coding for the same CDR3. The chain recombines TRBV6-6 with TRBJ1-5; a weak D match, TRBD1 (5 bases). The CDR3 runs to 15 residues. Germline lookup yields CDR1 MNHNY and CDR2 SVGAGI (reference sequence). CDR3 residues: CASSYSRGSNQPQHF. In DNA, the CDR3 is TGTGCCAGCAGTTACTCGAGGGGCAGCAACCAGCCCCAGCATTTT.

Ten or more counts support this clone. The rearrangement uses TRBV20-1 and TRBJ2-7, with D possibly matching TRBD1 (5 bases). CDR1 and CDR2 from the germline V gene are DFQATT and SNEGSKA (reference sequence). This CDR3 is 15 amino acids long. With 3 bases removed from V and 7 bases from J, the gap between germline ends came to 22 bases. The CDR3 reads CSASRGRWHSREQYF. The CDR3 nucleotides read TGCAGTGCTAGTAGGGGTCGCTGGCACTCGAGGGAGCAGTACTTC.

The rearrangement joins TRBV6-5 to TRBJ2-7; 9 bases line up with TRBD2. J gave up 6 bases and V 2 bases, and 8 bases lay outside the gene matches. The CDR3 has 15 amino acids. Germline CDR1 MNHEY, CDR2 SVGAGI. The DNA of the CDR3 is TGTGCCAGCAGTTACATAGCGGGAGAAGATCGCGAGCAGTACTTC. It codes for CASSYIAGEDREQYF.

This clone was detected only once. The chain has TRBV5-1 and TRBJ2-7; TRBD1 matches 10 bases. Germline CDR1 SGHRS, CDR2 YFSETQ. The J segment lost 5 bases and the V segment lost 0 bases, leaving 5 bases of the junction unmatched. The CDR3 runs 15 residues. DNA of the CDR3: TGCGCCAGCAGCTTGGCCGCGACAGGGGGCCACGAGCAGTACTTC. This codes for CASSLAATGGHEQYF.

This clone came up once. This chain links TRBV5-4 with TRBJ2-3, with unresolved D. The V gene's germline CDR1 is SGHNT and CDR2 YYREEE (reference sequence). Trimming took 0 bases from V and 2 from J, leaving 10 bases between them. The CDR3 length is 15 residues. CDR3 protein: CASSLAAEPTDTQYF. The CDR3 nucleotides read TGTGCCAGCAGCTTGGCGGCAGAACCCACAGATACGCAGTATTTT. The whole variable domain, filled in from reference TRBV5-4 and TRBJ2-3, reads ETGVTQSPTHLIKTRGQQVTLRCSSQSGHNTVSWYQQALGQGPQFIFQYYREEENGRGNFPPRFSGLQFPNYSSELNVNALELDDSALYLCASSLAAEPTDTQYFGPGTRLTVL.

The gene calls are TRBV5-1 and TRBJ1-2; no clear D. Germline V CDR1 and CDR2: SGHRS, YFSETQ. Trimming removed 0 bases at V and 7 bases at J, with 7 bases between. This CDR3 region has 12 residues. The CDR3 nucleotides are TGCGCCAGCAGCTTGGACAGACGTGGCTACACCTTC. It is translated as CASSLDRRGYTF.

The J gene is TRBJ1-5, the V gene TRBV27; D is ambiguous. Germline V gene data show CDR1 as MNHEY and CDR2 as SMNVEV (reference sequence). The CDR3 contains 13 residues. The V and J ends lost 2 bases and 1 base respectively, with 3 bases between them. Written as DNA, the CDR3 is TGTGCCAGCAGTTTAGGGAGCAATCAGCCCCAGCATTTT. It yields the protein CASSLGSNQPQHF.

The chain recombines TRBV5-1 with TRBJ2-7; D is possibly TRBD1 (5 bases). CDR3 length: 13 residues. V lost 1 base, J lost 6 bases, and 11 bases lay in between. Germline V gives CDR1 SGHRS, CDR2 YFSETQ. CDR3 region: CASSLQGTGEQYF. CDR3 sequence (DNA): TGCGCCAGCAGCTTGCAGGGCACCGGCGAGCAGTACTTC.

The CDR3 loop is CASKGGATNEKLFF. The CDR3 nucleotides read TGTGCCAGCAAAGGGGGCGCAACTAATGAAAAACTGTTTTTT. V is TRBV2 and J is TRBJ1-4; 7 bases fit TRBD1. V shed 7 bases, J shed 0 bases, and the junction held 2 bases outside the gene matches. Germline CDR1 and CDR2: SNHLY and FYNNEI. This CDR3 is 14 amino acids long.

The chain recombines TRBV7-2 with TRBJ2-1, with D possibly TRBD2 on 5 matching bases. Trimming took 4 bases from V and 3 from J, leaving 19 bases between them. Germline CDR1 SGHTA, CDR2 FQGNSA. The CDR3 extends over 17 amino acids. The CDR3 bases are TGTGCCAGCAGCTCCCCCCTAGGTGGAGGAGTCTACAATGAGCAGTTCTTC. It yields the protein CASSSPLGGGVYNEQFF.

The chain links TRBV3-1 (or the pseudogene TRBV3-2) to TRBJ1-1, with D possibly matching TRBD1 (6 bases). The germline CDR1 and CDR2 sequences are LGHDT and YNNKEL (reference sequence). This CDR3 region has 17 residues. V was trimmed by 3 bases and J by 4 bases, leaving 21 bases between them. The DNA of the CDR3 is TGTGCCAGCAGCCAGAGGGGGAGAAGTAAAACAGTCACTGAAGCTTTCTTT. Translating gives CASSQRGRSKTVTEAFF.

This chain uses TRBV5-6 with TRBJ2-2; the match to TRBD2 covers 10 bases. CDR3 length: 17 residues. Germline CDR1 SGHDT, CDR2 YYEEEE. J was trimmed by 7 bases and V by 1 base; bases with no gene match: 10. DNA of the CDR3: TGTGCCAGCAGCTTGTATGTTCTAGCGGGAGCAGGCGGGGAGCTGTTTTTT. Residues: CASSLYVLAGAGGELFF.

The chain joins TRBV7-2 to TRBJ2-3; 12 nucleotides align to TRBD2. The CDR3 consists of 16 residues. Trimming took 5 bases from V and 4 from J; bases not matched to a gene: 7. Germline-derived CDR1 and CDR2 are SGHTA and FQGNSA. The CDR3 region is CASSPRLAGAPDTQYF. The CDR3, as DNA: TGTGCCAGCAGCCCCCGACTAGCGGGAGCCCCAGATACGCAGTATTTT. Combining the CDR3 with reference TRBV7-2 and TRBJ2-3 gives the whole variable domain GAGVSQSPSNKVTEKGKDVELRCDPISGHTALYWYRQSLGQGLEFLIYFQGNSAPDKSGLPSDRFSAERTGGSVSTLTIQRTQQEDSAVYLCASSPRLAGAPDTQYFGPGTRLTVL.

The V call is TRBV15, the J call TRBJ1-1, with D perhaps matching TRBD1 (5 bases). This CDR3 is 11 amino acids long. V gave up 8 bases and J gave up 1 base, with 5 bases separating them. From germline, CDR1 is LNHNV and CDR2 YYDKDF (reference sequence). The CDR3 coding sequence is TGTGCCACCGGGGGGAACACTGAAGCTTTCTTT. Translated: CATGGNTEAFF.

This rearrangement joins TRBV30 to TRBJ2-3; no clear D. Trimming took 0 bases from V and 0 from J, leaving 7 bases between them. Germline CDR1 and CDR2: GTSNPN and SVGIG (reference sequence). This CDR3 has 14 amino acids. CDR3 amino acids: CAWSVRRSTDTQYF. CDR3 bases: TGTGCCTGGAGTGTACGTCGAAGCACAGATACGCAGTATTTT.

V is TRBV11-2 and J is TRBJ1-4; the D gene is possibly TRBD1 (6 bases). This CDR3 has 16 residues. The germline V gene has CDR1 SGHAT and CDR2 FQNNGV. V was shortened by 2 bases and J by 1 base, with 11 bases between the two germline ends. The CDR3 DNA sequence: TGTGCCAGCAGCTTAACCGGACAGATAACTAATGAAAAACTGTTTTTT. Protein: CASSLTGQITNEKLFF.

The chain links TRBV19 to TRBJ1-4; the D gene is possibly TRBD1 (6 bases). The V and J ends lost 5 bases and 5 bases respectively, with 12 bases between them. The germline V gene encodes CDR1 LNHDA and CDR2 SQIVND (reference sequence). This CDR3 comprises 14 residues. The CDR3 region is CASSSGTQNEKLFF. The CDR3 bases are TGTGCCAGTAGTTCGGGGACACAGAATGAAAAACTGTTTTTT.

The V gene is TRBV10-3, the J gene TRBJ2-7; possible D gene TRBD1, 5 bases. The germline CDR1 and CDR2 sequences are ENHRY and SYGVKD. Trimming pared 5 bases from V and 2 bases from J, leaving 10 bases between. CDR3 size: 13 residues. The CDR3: CAISPGLAYEQYF. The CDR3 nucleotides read TGTGCCATCAGTCCAGGGTTAGCCTACGAGCAGTACTTC.